This T cell receptor (beta chain) was captured in a study of CD8 T cells in ankylosing spondylitis. Notes on this clonotype: As yet, its antigen is unknown.

Study-wide points: Disease-linked clones had a CD8+ phenotype and relatively low frequency in peripheral blood. Reportedly, significant enrichment of disease-linked clones occurred in matched ankylosing spondylitis synovial fluid. Reactive arthritis synovial fluid and blood previously showed some of these motif variants. It appeared that ankylosing spondylitis blood was characterized by a TCR beta motif of eight highly homologous variants.

V was cut by 0 bases and J by 4 bases, with 10 bases left in between. The CDR3 runs to 14 residues. Germline V CDR1 and CDR2: LGHNA, YNFKEQ. Preparation of TCR beta libraries was done by quantitative 5'-RACE with molecular barcodes. Using its own MiXCR run on the 5' RACE reads, TCRdb lists one record per CDR3 protein. The table lists about 220,000 distinct CDR3 sequences, about 6.7% of them singletons. Sequencing was performed on blood, either unsorted or a sorted T cell fraction (not recorded which). This sequence originates from a male donor with ankylosing spondylitis. The rearrangement links TRBV4-2 to TRBJ2-7; tentatively, D is TRBD2 (6 bases). Here the CDR3 reads CASSQDQGGYEQYF. CDR3 in DNA: TGTGCCAGCAGCCAAGATCAGGGAGGTTACGAGCAGTACTTC.